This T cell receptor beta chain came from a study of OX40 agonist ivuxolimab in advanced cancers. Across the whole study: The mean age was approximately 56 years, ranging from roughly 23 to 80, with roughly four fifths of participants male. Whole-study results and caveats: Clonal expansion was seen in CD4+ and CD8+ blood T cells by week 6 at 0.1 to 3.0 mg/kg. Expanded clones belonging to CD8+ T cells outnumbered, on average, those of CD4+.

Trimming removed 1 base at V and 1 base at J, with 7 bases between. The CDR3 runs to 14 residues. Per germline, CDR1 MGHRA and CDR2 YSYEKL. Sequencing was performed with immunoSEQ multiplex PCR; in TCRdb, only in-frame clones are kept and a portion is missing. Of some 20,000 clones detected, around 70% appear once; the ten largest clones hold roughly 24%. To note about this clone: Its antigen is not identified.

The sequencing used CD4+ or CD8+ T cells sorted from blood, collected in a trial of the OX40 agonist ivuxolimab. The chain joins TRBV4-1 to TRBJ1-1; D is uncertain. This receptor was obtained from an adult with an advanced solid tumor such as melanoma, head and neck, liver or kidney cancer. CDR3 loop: CASSQAPENTEAFF. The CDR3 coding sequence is TGCGCCAGCAGCCAAGCACCAGAGAACACTGAAGCTTTCTTT.